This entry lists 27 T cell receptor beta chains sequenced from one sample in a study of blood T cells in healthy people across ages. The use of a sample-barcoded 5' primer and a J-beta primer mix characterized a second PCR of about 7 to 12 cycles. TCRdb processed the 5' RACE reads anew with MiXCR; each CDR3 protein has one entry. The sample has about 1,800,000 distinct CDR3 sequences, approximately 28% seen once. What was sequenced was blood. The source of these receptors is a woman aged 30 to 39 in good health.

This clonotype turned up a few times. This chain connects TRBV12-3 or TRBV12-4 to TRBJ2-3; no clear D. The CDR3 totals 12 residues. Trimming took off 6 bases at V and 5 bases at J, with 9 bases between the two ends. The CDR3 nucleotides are TGTGCCAGCAGCTCGGACGGAGATACGCAGTATTTT. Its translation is CASSSDGDTQYF.

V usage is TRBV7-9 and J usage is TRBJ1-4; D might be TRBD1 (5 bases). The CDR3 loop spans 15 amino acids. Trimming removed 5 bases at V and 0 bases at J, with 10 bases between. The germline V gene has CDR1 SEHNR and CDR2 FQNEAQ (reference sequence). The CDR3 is CASSDSRSTNEKLFF. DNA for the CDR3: TGTGCCAGCAGCGACAGCCGTTCAACTAATGAAAAACTGTTTTTT.

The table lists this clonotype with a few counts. The CDR3, as DNA: TGTGCCAGCTCTTATCCCGGCAGGGGGTCATATGGCTACACCTTC. Amino acid sequence: CASSYPGRGSYGYTF. The chain is built from TRBV12-3 or TRBV12-4 and TRBJ1-2; 7 positions match TRBD1. J lost 5 bases, V lost 8 bases, and 14 bases had no gene match. The CDR3 is 15 amino acids.

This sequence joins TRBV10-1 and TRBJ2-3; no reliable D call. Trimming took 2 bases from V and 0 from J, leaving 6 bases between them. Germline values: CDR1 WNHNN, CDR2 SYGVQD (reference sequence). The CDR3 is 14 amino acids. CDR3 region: CASSEDQSTDTQYF. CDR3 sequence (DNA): TGCGCCAGCAGTGAGGACCAGAGCACAGATACGCAGTATTTT.

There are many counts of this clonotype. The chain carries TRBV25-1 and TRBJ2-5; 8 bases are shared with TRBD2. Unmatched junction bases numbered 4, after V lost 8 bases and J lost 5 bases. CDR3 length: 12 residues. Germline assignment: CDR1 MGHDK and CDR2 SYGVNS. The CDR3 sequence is CASQRELETQYF. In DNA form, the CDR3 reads TGTGCCAGCCAGCGGGAGCTGGAGACCCAGTACTTC.

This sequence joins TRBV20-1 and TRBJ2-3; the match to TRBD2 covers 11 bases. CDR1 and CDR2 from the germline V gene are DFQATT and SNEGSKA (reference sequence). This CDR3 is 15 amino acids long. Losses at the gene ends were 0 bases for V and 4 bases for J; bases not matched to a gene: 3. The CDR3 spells CSARDSGGVPDTQYF. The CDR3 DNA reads TGCAGTGCTAGAGATAGCGGGGGGGTCCCAGATACGCAGTATTTT.

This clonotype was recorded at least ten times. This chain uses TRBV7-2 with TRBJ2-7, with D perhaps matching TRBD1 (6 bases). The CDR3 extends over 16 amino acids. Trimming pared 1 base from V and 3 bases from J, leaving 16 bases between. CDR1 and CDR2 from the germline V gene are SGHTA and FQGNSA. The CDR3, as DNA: TGTGCCAGCAGCTTAGACGGACAGACACAAAACTACGAGCAGTACTTC. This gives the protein CASSLDGQTQNYEQYF.

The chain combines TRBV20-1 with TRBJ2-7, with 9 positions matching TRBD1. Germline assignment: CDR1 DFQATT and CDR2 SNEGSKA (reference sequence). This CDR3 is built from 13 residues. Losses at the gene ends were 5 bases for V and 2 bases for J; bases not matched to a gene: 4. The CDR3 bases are TGCAGTGCTGGCGGGACAGGGCCCTACGAGCAGTACTTC. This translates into CSAGGTGPYEQYF.

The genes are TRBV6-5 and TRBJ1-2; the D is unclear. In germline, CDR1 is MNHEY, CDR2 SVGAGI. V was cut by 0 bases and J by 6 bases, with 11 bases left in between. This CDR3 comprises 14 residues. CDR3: CASSYSRGIHGYTF. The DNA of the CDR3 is TGTGCCAGCAGTTACTCACGGGGAATCCATGGCTACACCTTC.

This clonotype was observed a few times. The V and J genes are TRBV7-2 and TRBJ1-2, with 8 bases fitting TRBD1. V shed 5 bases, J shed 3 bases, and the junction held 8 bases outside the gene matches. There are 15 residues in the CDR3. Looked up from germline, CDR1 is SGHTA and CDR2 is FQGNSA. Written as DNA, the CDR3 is TGTGCCAGCAGCGGGCGGACAGGGCCGGACTATGGCTACACCTTC. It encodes CASSGRTGPDYGYTF.

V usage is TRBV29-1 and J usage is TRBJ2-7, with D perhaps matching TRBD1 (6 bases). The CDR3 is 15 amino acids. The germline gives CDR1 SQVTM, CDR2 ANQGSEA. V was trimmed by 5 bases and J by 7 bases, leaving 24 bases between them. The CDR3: CSVIGRGPNHDEQYF. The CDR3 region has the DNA TGCAGCGTTATCGGCAGGGGCCCAAACCACGATGAGCAGTACTTC.

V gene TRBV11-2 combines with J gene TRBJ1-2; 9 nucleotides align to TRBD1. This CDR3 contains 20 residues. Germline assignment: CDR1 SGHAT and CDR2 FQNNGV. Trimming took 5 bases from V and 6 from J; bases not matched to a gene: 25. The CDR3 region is CASSTRRDRAENLLLHGYTF. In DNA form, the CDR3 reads TGTGCCAGCAGCACACGCCGGGACAGGGCAGAAAATTTATTACTCCATGGCTACACCTTC.

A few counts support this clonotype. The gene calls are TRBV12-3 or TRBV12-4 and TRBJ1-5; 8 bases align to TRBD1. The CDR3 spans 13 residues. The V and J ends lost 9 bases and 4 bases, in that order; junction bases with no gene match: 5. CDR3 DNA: TGTGCCAGTAATGACAGGGGAAATCAGCCCCAGCATTTT. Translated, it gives CASNDRGNQPQHF.

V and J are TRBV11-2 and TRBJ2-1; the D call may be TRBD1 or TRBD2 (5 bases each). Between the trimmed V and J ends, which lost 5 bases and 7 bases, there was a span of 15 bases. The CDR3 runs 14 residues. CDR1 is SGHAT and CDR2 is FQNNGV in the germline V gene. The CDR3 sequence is CASSPVGPGNEQFF. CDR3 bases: TGTGCCAGCAGCCCAGTGGGGCCGGGAAATGAGCAGTTCTTC.

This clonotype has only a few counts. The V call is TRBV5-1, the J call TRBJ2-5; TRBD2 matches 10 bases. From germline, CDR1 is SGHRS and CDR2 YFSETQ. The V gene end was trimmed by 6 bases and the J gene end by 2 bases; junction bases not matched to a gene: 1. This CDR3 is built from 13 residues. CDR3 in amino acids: CASKLAGQETQYF. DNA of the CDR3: TGCGCCAGCAAACTAGCGGGGCAAGAGACCCAGTACTTC.

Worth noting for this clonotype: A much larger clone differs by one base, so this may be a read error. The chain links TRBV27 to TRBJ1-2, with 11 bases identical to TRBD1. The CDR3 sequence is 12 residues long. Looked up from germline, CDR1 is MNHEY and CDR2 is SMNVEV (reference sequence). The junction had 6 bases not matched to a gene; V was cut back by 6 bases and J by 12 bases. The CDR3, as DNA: TGTGCCAGCAGGGGACAGGGGGGACTACACACCTTC. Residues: CASRGQGGLHTF.

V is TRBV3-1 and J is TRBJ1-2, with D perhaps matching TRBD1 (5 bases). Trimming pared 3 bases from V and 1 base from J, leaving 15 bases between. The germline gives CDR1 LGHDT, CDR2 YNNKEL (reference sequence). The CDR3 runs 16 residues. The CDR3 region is CASSQIQAWGNYGYTF. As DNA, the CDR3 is TGTGCCAGCAGCCAGATACAGGCCTGGGGTAACTATGGCTACACCTTC.

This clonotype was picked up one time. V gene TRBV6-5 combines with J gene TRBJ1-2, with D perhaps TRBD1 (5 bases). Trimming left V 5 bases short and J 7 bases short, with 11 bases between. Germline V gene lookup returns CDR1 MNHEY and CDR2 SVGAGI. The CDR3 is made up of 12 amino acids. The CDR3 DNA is TGTGCCAGCAGTCCAGGGAATGGTGGCTACACCTTC. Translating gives CASSPGNGGYTF.

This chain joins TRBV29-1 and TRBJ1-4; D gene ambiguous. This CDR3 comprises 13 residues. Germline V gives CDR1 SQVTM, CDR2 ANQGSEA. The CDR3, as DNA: TGCACCTTCCACGTGCAGGCTAATGAAAAACTGTTTTTT. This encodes CTFHVQANEKLFF.

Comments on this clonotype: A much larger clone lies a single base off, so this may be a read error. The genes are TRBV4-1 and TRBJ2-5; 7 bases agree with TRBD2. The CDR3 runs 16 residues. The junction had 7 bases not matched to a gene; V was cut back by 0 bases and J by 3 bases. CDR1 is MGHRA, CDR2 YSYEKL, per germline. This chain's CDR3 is CASSQETGGGKETQYF. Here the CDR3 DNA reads TGCGCCAGCAGCCAAGAGACTGGCGGGGGTAAAGAGACCCAGTACTTC.

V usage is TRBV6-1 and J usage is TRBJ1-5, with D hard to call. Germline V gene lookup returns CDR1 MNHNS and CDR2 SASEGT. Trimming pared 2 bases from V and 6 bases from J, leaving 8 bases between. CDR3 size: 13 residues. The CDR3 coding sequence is TGTGCCAGCAGTGAAAATGAATTTCAGCCCCAGCATTTT. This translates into CASSENEFQPQHF.

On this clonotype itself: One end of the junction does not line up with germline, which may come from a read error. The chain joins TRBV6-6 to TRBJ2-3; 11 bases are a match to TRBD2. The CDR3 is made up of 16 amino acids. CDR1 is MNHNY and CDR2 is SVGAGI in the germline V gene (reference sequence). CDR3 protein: CASSLSSGGTTDAQYF. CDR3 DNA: TGTGCCAGCAGTTTATCTAGCGGGGGGACCACAGATGCGCAGTATTTT.

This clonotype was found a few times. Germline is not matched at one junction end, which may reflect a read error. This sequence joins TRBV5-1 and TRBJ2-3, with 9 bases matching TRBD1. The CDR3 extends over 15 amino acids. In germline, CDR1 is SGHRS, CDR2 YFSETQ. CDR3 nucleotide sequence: TGTGCCAGCAAGTTATTCGGGACAGGGCTAGATACGCAGTATTTT. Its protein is CASKLFGTGLDTQYF. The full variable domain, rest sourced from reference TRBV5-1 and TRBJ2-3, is KAGVTQTPRYLIKTRGQQVTLSCSPISGHRSVSWYQQTPGQGLQFLFEYFSETQRNKGNFPGRFSGRQFSNSRSEMNVSTLELGDSALYLCASKLFGTGLDTQYFGPGTRLTVL.

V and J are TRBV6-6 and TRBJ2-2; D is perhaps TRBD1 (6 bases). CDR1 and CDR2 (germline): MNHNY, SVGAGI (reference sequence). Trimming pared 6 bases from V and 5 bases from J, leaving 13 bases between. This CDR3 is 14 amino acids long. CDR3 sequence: CASRPDTGTGELFF. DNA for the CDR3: TGTGCCAGCAGACCAGATACAGGGACCGGGGAGCTGTTTTTT.

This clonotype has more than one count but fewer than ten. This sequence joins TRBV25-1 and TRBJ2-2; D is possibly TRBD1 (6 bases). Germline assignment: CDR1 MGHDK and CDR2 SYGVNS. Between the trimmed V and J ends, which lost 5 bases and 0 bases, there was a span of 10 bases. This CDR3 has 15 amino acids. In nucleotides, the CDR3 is TGTGCCAGCAGTAGCTCAGGGGCGAACACCGGGGAGCTGTTTTTT. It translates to CASSSSGANTGELFF.

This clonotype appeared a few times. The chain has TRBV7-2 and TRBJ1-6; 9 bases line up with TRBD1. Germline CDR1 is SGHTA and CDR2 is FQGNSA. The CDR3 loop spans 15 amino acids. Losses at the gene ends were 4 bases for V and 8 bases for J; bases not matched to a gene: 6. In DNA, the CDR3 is TGTGCCAGCAGCTGGACAGGGGATATCGATTCACCCCTCCACTTT. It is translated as CASSWTGDIDSPLHF.

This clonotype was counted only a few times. DNA of the CDR3: TGTGCCAGCTCACCACGACTAGCGGGGGGTTTGCAGACCCAGTACTTC. Protein sequence: CASSPRLAGGLQTQYF. J is TRBJ2-5 and V is TRBV18, with TRBD2 matching 13 bases. V shed 1 base and J 6 bases; nucleotides not matched to a gene: 5. This CDR3 is 16 amino acids long. CDR1 and CDR2 from the germline V gene are KGHSH and LQKENI.